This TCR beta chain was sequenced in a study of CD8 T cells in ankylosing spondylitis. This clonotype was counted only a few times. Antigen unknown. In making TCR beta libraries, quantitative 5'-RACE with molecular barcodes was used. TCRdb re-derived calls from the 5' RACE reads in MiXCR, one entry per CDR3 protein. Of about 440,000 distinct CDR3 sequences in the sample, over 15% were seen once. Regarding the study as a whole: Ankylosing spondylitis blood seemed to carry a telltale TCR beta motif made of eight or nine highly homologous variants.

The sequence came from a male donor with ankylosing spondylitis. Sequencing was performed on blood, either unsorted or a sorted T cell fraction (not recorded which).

The CDR3 reads CASSPDHSYEQYF. The CDR3 DNA follows: TGTGCCAGCTCACCTGACCACTCCTACGAGCAGTACTTC. The V call is TRBV18, the J call TRBJ2-7, with D unclear. CDR3 size: 13 residues. The ends were cut back, 3 bases at V and 0 bases at J, with 6 bases in the middle. Germline values: CDR1 KGHSH, CDR2 LQKENI.